The clone carrying this T cell receptor (beta chain) was seen more than once but under ten times. As yet, its antigen is unknown. A second about 6 to 11 cycle PCR used barcoded and J-beta primers. TCRdb re-called the 5' RACE reads with MiXCR, one entry per CDR3 protein. The table has 1.5 million to 2 million distinct CDR3 sequences, roughly 49% seen once. The V segment lost 6 bases and the J segment 5 bases; nucleotides outside the gene matches: 8. This CDR3 contains 14 residues. The germline V gene has CDR1 MNHEY and CDR2 SVGEGT. This record comes from a study of blood T cells in healthy people across ages. Study-wide results and caveats: Age showed a roughly linear inverse relationship with TCR beta diversity per million T cells.

This TCR was recovered from a middle-aged woman in good health. The gene calls are TRBV6-2 or TRBV6-3 and TRBJ2-7, with TRBD1 identical over 9 bases. Sequences were obtained from blood. As DNA, the CDR3 is TGTGCCAGCAGAAACGACAGGGGGAACGACGAGCAGTACTTC. This encodes CASRNDRGNDEQYF.